This T cell receptor beta chain is from a study of blood T cell repertoires in COVID-19. Original processing methods: Nucleated cell number was recorded as an estimate derived from reference gene primer amplification. The table came from immunoSEQ multiplex PCR; TCRdb's copy has only in-frame clones and leaves some out. V and J calls plus clone size are reproduced from that table; the DNA served to infer D and trimming. Of around 200,000 clones listed, around 81% are singletons. The CDR3 consists of 13 residues. The ends were cut back, 6 bases at V and 7 bases at J, with 15 bases in the middle. Germline V gives CDR1 LNHNV, CDR2 YYDKDF (reference sequence).

The sequence derives from a woman between 40 and 50 years old with acute COVID-19. The sequenced material came from PBMCs or T cells enriched from blood (not recorded which). The chain employs TRBV15 and TRBJ1-1, with TRBD1 as a possible D gene (5 bases). The CDR3 region has the DNA TGTGCCACCAGAACCCTTGGGGGGGATGAAGCTTTCTTT. Its translation: CATRTLGGDEAFF.